This entry lists 6 T cell receptor beta chains sequenced from one sample in a study of T cell responses to AZD1222 COVID-19 vaccine. Libraries were prepared by immunoSEQ multiplex PCR; TCRdb keeps only in-frame clonotypes and omits some of them. Of approximately 140,000 clones in the sample, 91% were seen once. The material was peripheral blood, obtained 28 days after the second AZD1222 dose. The receptors derive from an adult who received the AZD1222 COVID-19 vaccine.

The chain couples TRBV5-4 to TRBJ2-2; 9 positions agree with TRBD2. Germline trimming cut 5 bases from V and 3 bases from J; bases unmatched to any gene: 11. The CDR3 covers 17 residues. Germline assignment: CDR1 SGHNT and CDR2 YYREEE (reference sequence). The CDR3 reads CASSRGSAGGHTGELFF. Written as DNA, the CDR3 is TGTGCCAGCAGTCGGGGTTCAGCGGGGGGTCACACCGGGGAGCTGTTTTTT.

The rearrangement joins TRBV19 to TRBJ2-5, with D possibly being TRBD2 (6 bases). Germline CDR1 LNHDA, CDR2 SQIVND (reference sequence). Trimming cost V 3 bases and J 5 bases, with 10 bases left between them. CDR3 length equals 13 residues. The CDR3 coding sequence is TGTGCCAGTAGTATGACTAGAGGGGAGACCCAGTACTTC. Translated: CASSMTRGETQYF.

The chain uses TRBV9 and TRBJ1-2, with 12 bases identical to TRBD1. This CDR3 has 17 amino acids. Unmatched junction bases numbered 11, after V lost 3 bases and J lost 5 bases. Germline CDR1 reads SGDLS; CDR2 reads YYNGEE. The CDR3: CASSEDLGDRGLYGYTF. For the CDR3, the DNA is TGTGCCAGCAGCGAGGACCTAGGGGACAGGGGGCTTTATGGCTACACCTTC. Full variable domain (remainder filled in from reference TRBV9 and TRBJ1-2): DSGVTQTPKHLITATGQRVTLRCSPRSGDLSVYWYQQSLDQGLQFLIQYYNGEERAKGNILERFSAQQFPDLHSELNLSSLELGDSALYFCASSEDLGDRGLYGYTFGSGTRLTVV.

J is TRBJ2-2 and V is TRBV6-1; no reliable D call. With 2 bases removed from V and 4 bases from J, the gap between germline ends came to 11 bases. Germline V gene sequence: CDR1 MNHNS, CDR2 SASEGT. The CDR3 runs 15 residues. CDR3 bases: TGTGCCAGCAGTGAAATAGGAGTCGTCACCGGGGAGCTGTTTTTT. Translated: CASSEIGVVTGELFF.

This clone was counted only a few times. The rearrangement uses TRBV7-2 and TRBJ1-2, with 7 bases identical to TRBD1. CDR1 is SGHTA, CDR2 FQGNSA, per germline. This CDR3 contains 14 residues. V trimming: 3 bases; J trimming: 6 bases; junction bases outside the gene matches: 7. The CDR3 loop reads CASSFDRVIDGYTF. In DNA, the CDR3 is TGTGCCAGCAGCTTTGACAGGGTAATCGATGGCTACACCTTC.

V is TRBV6-5 and J is TRBJ2-3; D gene uncertain. V was cut by 4 bases and J by 6 bases, with 5 bases left in between. The CDR3 has 11 amino acids. Germline V gives CDR1 MNHEY, CDR2 SVGAGI. Here the CDR3 reads CASSFRDTQYF. The CDR3 DNA follows: TGTGCCAGCAGTTTCCGTGATACGCAGTATTTT.